This entry is about one T cell receptor (beta chain). The antigen remains unidentified. The CDR3 spans 15 residues. Trimming took off 0 bases at V and 0 bases at J, with 4 bases between the two ends. Germline V CDR1 and CDR2: SGHRS, YFSETQ. These data originate in a study of T cell responses to AZD1222 COVID-19 vaccine. The study's findings and limits: Spike-specific TCR breadth and depth both grew after two AZD1222 doses. Spike was spanned by vaccine-associated CD4 TCRs, which were dominant at 160-218 and 743-854. Reports say nearly half of spike-specific TCRs go after unmutated variant regions.

Combined were second doses at about 4 or about 12 weeks. Profiled with immunoSEQ multiplex PCR; TCRdb holds only in-frame clones, not every one. The data show approximately 74,000 clones, around 78% seen once. The clonotype was recovered from an adult who received the AZD1222 COVID-19 vaccine. This chain connects TRBV5-1 to TRBJ2-6; D unclear. The sample here was peripheral blood, taken 28 days after the second AZD1222 dose. DNA of the CDR3: TGCGCCAGCAGCTTGGCATCCTCTGGGGCCAACGTCCTGACTTTC. Translating gives CASSLASSGANVLTF.